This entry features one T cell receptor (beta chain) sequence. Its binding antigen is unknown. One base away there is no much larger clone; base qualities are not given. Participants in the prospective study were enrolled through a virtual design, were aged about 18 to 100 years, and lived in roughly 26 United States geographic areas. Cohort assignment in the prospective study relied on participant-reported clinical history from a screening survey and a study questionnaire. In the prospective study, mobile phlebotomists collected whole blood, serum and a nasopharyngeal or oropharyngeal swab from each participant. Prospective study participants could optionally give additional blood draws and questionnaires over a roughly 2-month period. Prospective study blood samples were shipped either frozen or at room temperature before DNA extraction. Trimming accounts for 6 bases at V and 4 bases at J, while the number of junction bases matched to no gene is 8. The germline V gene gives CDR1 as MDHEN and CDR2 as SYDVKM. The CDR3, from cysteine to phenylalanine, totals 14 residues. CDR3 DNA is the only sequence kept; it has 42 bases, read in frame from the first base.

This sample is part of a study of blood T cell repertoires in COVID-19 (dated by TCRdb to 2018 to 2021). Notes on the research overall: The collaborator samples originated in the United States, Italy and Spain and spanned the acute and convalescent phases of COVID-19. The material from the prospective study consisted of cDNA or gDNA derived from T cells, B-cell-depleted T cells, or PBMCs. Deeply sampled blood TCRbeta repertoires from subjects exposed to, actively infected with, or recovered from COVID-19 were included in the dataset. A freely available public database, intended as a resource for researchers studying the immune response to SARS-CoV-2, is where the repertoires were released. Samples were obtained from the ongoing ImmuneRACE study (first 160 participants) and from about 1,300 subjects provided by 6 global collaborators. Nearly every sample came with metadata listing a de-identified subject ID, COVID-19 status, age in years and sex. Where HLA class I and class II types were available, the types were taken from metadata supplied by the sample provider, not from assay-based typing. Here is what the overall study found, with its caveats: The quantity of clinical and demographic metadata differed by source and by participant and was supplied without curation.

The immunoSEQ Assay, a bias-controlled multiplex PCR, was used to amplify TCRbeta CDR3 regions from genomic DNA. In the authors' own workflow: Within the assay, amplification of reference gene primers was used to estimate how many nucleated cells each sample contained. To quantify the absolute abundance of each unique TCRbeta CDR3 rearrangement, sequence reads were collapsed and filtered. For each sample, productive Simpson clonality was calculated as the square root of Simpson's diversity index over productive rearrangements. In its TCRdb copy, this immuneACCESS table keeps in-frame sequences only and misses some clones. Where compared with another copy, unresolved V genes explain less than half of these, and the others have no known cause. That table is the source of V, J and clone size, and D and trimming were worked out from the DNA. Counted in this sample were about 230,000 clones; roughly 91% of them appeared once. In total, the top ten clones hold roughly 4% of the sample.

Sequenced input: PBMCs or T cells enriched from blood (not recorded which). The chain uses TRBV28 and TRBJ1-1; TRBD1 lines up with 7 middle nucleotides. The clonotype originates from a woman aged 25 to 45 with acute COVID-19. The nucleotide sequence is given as TGTGCCAGCAGCTTACTGACAGGGTCCACTGAAGCTTTCTTT. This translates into CASSLLTGSTEAFF.